A selection of T cell receptor beta chains follows, all from one sample in a study of blood T cell repertoires in COVID-19. Generated by immunoSEQ multiplex PCR, the TCRdb table keeps only in-frame clones and is missing some. The table has 200,000 to 300,000 clones, around 87% seen once. Sequencing used peripheral blood. These receptors were taken from a woman aged 55 to 70 with COVID-19, enrolled during active disease. CDR3s include the opening cysteine and the closing phenylalanine or tryptophan. D genes are given only for firm matches. The listing skips clone size in some rows; elsewhere it reads once, few, many or a size class.

V: TRBV7-2
size: -
J: TRBJ2-1
D: TRBD2
CDR3: CASSSALAGGAEQFF
DNA: TGTGCCAGCAGCTCCGCACTAGCGGGAGGGGCTGAGCAGTTCTTC

V: TRBV5-6
size: -
J: TRBJ2-3
D: TRBD2
CDR3: CASSWSGRAPDTQYF
DNA: TGTGCCAGCAGCTGGAGCGGGAGGGCCCCAGATACGCAGTATTTT

V: TRBV27
size: -
J: TRBJ1-2
D: TRBD1
CDR3: CASGRDRMTYGYTF
DNA: TGTGCCAGCGGAAGGGACAGGATGACCTATGGCTACACCTTC

V: TRBV29-1
size: -
J: TRBJ2-7
D: -
CDR3: CSVEPQGRGEQYF
DNA: TGCAGCGTTGAGCCACAGGGTAGGGGCGAGCAGTACTTC

V: TRBV11-1
size: -
J: TRBJ1-1
D: -
CDR3: CASSFDQVIEGAFF
DNA: TGTGCCAGCAGCTTCGACCAGGTTATAGAAGGAGCTTTCTTT

V: TRBV9
size: once
J: TRBJ1-2
D: -
CDR3: CASSPGTSGYTF
DNA: TGTGCCAGCAGCCCTGGGACAAGTGGCTACACCTTC

V: TRBV19
size: -
J: TRBJ1-5
D: -
CDR3: CASSIIQKNQPQHF
DNA: TGTGCCAGTAGTATAATACAAAAAAATCAGCCCCAGCATTTT

V: TRBV10-1
size: -
J: TRBJ1-2
D: -
CDR3: CASSETGTTYGYTF
DNA: TGCGCCAGCAGTGAGACCGGGACAACTTATGGCTACACCTTC

V: TRBV19
size: -
J: TRBJ2-1
D: TRBD2
CDR3: CASSIEASGVSLREQFF
DNA: TGTGCCAGTAGTATAGAGGCTAGCGGGGTTTCTCTTAGGGAGCAGTTCTTC

V: TRBV29-1
size: -
J: TRBJ2-3
D: TRBD2
CDR3: CSVVPPREGIDTQYF
DNA: TGCAGCGTTGTCCCCCCGCGGGAGGGCATAGATACGCAGTATTTT

V: TRBV15
size: -
J: TRBJ1-1
D: -
CDR3: CATSRQTRNTEAFF
DNA: TGTGCCACCAGCAGACAAACTAGGAACACTGAAGCTTTCTTT

V: TRBV30
size: -
J: TRBJ1-3
D: -
CDR3: CAWSSGYLTTIYF
DNA: TGTGCCTGGAGTAGCGGGTACCTAACCACCATATATTTT

V: TRBV4-1
size: -
J: TRBJ1-4
D: -
CDR3: CASSQDPTVGEKLFF
DNA: TGCGCCAGCAGCCAAGACCCGACAGTCGGGGAAAAACTGTTTTTT

V: TRBV30
size: -
J: TRBJ2-2
D: -
CDR3: CAWSFRGTGELFF
DNA: TGTGCCTGGAGTTTCAGGGGAACCGGGGAGCTGTTTTTT

V: TRBV7-6
size: -
J: TRBJ2-1
D: TRBD2
CDR3: CASSLGGAGAYEQFF
DNA: TGTGCCAGCAGCTTGGGGGGAGCGGGAGCTTATGAGCAGTTCTTC

V: TRBV6-5
size: -
J: TRBJ2-7
D: -
CDR3: CASSYQGRIASYEQYF
DNA: TGTGCCAGCAGTTACCAGGGTAGGATCGCTTCCTACGAGCAGTACTTC

V: TRBV9
size: -
J: TRBJ2-2
D: TRBD1
CDR3: CASFPGQGASLLTGELFF
DNA: TGTGCCAGTTTTCCGGGACAGGGGGCTTCCTTGCTCACCGGGGAGCTGTTTTTT

V: TRBV12-3/TRBV12-4
size: -
J: TRBJ1-3
D: -
CDR3: CASSGSSGNTIYF
DNA: TGTGCCAGCAGCGGGAGCTCTGGAAACACCATATATTTT

V: TRBV27
size: -
J: TRBJ1-6
D: -
CDR3: CASSRGEGGANNSPLHF
DNA: TGTGCCAGCAGTCGCGGGGAGGGGGGGGCCAATAATTCACCCCTCCACTTT

V: TRBV15
size: -
J: TRBJ2-7
D: TRBD2
CDR3: CATSGRSSGDSYEQYF
DNA: TGTGCCACCAGCGGTCGTTCTAGCGGGGATTCCTACGAGCAGTACTTC

V: TRBV2
size: -
J: TRBJ1-1
D: -
CDR3: CASRKSTADTEAFF
DNA: TGTGCCAGCAGGAAATCGACGGCGGACACTGAAGCTTTCTTT

V: TRBV7-8
size: once
J: TRBJ1-5
D: TRBD1
CDR3: CASSRHPGTGGVMAGQPQHF
DNA: TGTGCCAGCAGCCGCCACCCCGGGACAGGGGGGGTTATGGCCGGACAGCCCCAGCATTTT

V: TRBV19
size: -
J: TRBJ2-3
D: TRBD2
CDR3: CATRRVTGGPGDTQYF
DNA: TGTGCCACAAGACGGGTGACGGGAGGGCCGGGAGATACGCAGTATTTT

V: TRBV6-5
size: -
J: TRBJ2-7
D: TRBD1
CDR3: CASRPTGSYEQYF
DNA: TGTGCCAGCAGACCGACAGGGAGCTACGAGCAGTACTTC

V: TRBV10-2
size: -
J: TRBJ1-5
D: TRBD1
CDR3: CASSPPGQGAGSNQPQHF
DNA: TGCGCCAGCAGCCCTCCGGGACAGGGGGCAGGGAGCAATCAGCCCCAGCATTTT

V: TRBV30
size: -
J: TRBJ2-2
D: TRBD2
CDR3: CAWSRLAGTVGELFF
DNA: TGTGCCTGGTCCCGACTAGCGGGGACGGTCGGGGAGCTGTTTTTT

V: TRBV12-5
size: -
J: TRBJ2-7
D: -
CDR3: CASGLPGQGGSTLDEQYF
DNA: TGTGCTAGTGGTTTGCCGGGGCAGGGAGGATCTACTCTCGACGAGCAGTACTTC

V: TRBV28
size: -
J: TRBJ1-6
D: -
CDR3: CASSLGTTGRQYNSPLHF
DNA: TGTGCCAGCAGTTTAGGGACGACGGGGAGGCAATATAATTCACCCCTCCACTTT

V: TRBV3-1/TRBV3-2
size: -
J: TRBJ2-5
D: TRBD1
CDR3: CASSHGQGRQETQYF
DNA: TGTGCCAGCAGCCATGGACAGGGGAGACAAGAGACCCAGTACTTC

V: TRBV9
size: -
J: TRBJ2-1
D: TRBD2
CDR3: CASSPPGLNYIEQFF
DNA: TGTGCCAGCAGCCCCCCGGGACTAAACTACATTGAGCAGTTCTTC

V: TRBV19
size: -
J: TRBJ1-5
D: -
CDR3: CASSVSQGTANQPQHF
DNA: TGTGCCAGTAGTGTATCCCAGGGGACCGCCAATCAGCCCCAGCATTTT